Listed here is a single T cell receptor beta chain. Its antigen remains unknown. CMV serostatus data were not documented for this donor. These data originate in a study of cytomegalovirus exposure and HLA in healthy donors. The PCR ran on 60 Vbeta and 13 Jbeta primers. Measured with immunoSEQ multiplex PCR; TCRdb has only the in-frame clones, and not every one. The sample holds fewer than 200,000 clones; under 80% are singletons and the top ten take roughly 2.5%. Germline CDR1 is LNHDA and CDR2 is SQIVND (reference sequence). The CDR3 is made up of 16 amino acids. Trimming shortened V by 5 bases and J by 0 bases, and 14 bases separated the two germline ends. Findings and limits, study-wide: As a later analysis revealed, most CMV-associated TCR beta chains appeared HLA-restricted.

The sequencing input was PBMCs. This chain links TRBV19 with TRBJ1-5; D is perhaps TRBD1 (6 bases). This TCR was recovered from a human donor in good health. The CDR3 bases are TGTGCCAGTAGTGGGGGCTCGGGGGGTAGCAATCAGCCCCAGCATTTT. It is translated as CASSGGSGGSNQPQHF.